Each of the 12 T cell receptor beta chains below was sequenced from the same sample in a study of blood T cell repertoires in COVID-19. The table came from immunoSEQ multiplex PCR; TCRdb's copy has only in-frame clones and leaves some out. The repertoire includes about 46,000 clones, approximately 83% of them detected once, and 15% to 18% sits in the top ten. The sequenced sample consisted of peripheral blood. The receptors derive from a human donor in a cohort sampled during active COVID-19. The donor label of this sample is uncertain.

The chain carries TRBV7-3 and TRBJ2-1; 8 bases agree with TRBD1. Germline loops: CDR1 SGHTA, CDR2 FQGTGA. This CDR3 contains 14 residues. Unmatched junction bases numbered 1, after V lost 1 base and J lost 5 bases. The CDR3 DNA reads TGTGCCAGCAGCTTAATGACAGGGGACAATGAGCAGTTCTTC. It yields the protein CASSLMTGDNEQFF.

The CDR3 bases are TGTGCCAGCAGTGACAGGGGGCGCAGAAACACCATATATTTT. Translation gives CASSDRGRRNTIYF. The chain is built from TRBV25-1 and TRBJ1-3; 8 bases match TRBD1. With V trimmed by 3 bases and J by 5 bases, 3 bases remained unmatched. Germline V gene data show CDR1 as MGHDK and CDR2 as SYGVNS. CDR3 length: 14 residues.

This clone was picked up a small number of times. V usage is TRBV5-1 and J usage is TRBJ2-7, with TRBD1 matching 7 bases. The CDR3 has 14 residues. V was clipped by 4 bases and J by 4 bases; unmatched bases: 8. Germline-derived CDR1 and CDR2 are SGHRS and YFSETQ. This CDR3 reads CASSEGGPGYEQYF. In nucleotides, the CDR3 is TGCGCCAGCAGCGAAGGGGGCCCTGGGTACGAGCAGTACTTC.

This clone has a single count. The gene calls are TRBV3-1 (or the pseudogene TRBV3-2) and TRBJ2-3; TRBD2 matches 8 bases. Germline CDR1 LGHDT, CDR2 YNNKEL (reference sequence). Trimming removed 2 bases from V and 3 bases from J; junction bases left unmatched: 10. The CDR3 runs to 17 residues. In nucleotides, the CDR3 is TGTGCCAGCAGCCAACAACGAGCGGGGGCATCGACAGATACGCAGTATTTT. It yields the protein CASSQQRAGASTDTQYF.

The chain combines TRBV6-1 with TRBJ2-3, with D perhaps TRBD1 (5 bases). Between the trimmed V and J ends, which lost 2 bases and 5 bases, there was a span of 11 bases. From germline, CDR1 is MNHNS and CDR2 SASEGT. The CDR3 has 14 residues. The CDR3 here is CASSEQGLRDTQYF. Written as DNA, the CDR3 is TGTGCCAGCAGTGAACAGGGCCTGAGAGATACGCAGTATTTT.

V usage is TRBV7-2 and J usage is TRBJ2-7; tentative D call: TRBD2 (6 bases). The CDR3 contains 14 residues. Trimming shortened V by 2 bases and J by 4 bases, and 12 bases separated the two germline ends. Germline loops: CDR1 SGHTA, CDR2 FQGNSA. CDR3 bases: TGTGCCAGCAGCTTACCCGGGAGCTCTTACGAGCAGTACTTC. This codes for CASSLPGSSYEQYF.

The chain combines TRBV2 with TRBJ1-5; D not certain. Per the germline V gene, CDR1 is SNHLY and CDR2 is FYNNEI. The CDR3 contains 13 residues. The V end was cut by 2 bases, the J end by 3 bases, with 5 bases between. CDR3 in DNA: TGTGCCAGCAGTGAATCTCTCAATCAGCCCCAGCATTTT. Protein: CASSESLNQPQHF.

CDR3 DNA: TGTGCCAGCAGCACCCTACAGGGAATTATAAGGACTAATGAAAAACTGTTTTTT. Amino acids: CASSTLQGIIRTNEKLFF. The rearrangement uses TRBV7-9 and TRBJ1-4, with TRBD1 as a possible D gene (6 bases). CDR1 is SEHNR and CDR2 is FQNEAQ in the germline V gene (reference sequence). The CDR3 is made up of 18 amino acids. V lost 5 bases to trimming and J lost 2 bases, with 21 bases between them. Supplemented by reference TRBV7-9 and TRBJ1-4, the full variable domain reads DTGVSQNPRHKITKRGQNVTFRCDPISEHNRLYWYRQTLGQGPEFLTYFQNEAQLEKSRLLSDRFSAERPKGSFSTLEIQRTEQGDSAMYLCASSTLQGIIRTNEKLFFGSGTQLSVL.

The chain uses TRBV10-3 and TRBJ2-5, with 11 bases identical to TRBD2. The V gene end was trimmed by 8 bases and the J gene end by 4 bases; junction bases not matched to a gene: 3. The germline V gene encodes CDR1 ENHRY and CDR2 SYGVKD. The CDR3 runs to 13 residues. The CDR3 bases are TGTGCCATCGGGGGGACTAGCGGAGAGACCCAGTACTTC. This translates into CAIGGTSGETQYF.

The J gene is TRBJ1-3, the V gene TRBV28; D unclear. The V and J ends lost 3 bases and 7 bases respectively, with 10 bases between them. The length of the CDR3 is 13 residues. Looked up from germline, CDR1 is MDHEN and CDR2 is SYDVKM. CDR3: CASSFSGVNTIYF. The CDR3, as DNA: TGTGCCAGCAGTTTCTCGGGTGTGAACACCATATATTTT.

The V gene is TRBV7-3, the J gene TRBJ2-1; TRBD1 agrees at 9 bases. The CDR3 has 17 residues. The V gene end was trimmed by 1 base and the J gene end by 6 bases; junction bases not matched to a gene: 10. CDR1 is SGHTA, CDR2 FQGTGA, per germline. The CDR3 DNA follows: TGTGCCAGCAGCTTAATTCCCCGGACAGGGGAGGTCAATGAGCAGTTCTTC. It encodes CASSLIPRTGEVNEQFF.

The V call is TRBV15, the J call TRBJ2-7; 8 bases fit TRBD1. Trimming removed 6 bases from V and 1 base from J; junction bases left unmatched: 2. This CDR3 has 13 amino acids. Per germline, CDR1 LNHNV and CDR2 YYDKDF (reference sequence). The CDR3 region is CATSRDRSYEQYF. As DNA, the CDR3 is TGTGCCACCAGTAGGGACAGGTCCTACGAGCAGTACTTC.